Sequencing of this T cell receptor beta chain was carried out in a study of cytomegalovirus exposure and HLA in healthy donors (dated by TCRdb to 2015 to 2018). Regarding the study in general: An earlier analysis of 550 to 700 of the donors reported about 250 Gb of sequence data and roughly 110 million unique TCR beta sequences from around 200 million T cells. To predict cytomegalovirus infection status, the study brought together high-throughput TCR immunosequencing, statistical association of individual TCRs with disease status, and machine learning. HLA typing covered class I and class II loci at four-digit resolution. Of the approximately 400 genotyped donors, roughly 76% were placed in the genetic ancestry cluster associated with self-reported Caucasian donors. Four or five DR-DQ haplotypes were handled as single units for association and clustering because linkage in the cohort was strong. In the later analysis, no new phenotypic data were used to find candidate immune exposures; instead, reliance was placed on TCR beta sequences and their occurrence across donors. All discovery cohort repertoires had been generated on a single sequencing platform. Donor age, sex, ethnicity and CMV serostatus were compiled together with the repertoire data. Around 320 gigabases of sequencing data and approximately 93 million unique TCR sequences were included in an early release covering about 700 HLA-typed donors. An earlier analysis of 587 of the donors applied high-throughput TCR beta sequencing to assess whether each TCR beta V gene segment acted as functional or pseudogenic. Among around 400 genotyped donors of the cohort, an average of around 250,000 unique TCR beta nucleotide sequences was sequenced per donor, of which 15% to 20% were non-productive. The number of donors typed differed by locus, with about 629-630 for A, B, C, DRB1 and DQB1, approximately 500 for DQA1, 600 to 610 for DPA1, and over 400 for DPB1. A later genetic analysis used genome-wide SNP genotypes for 398 of the 666 donors, treating that subset as a discovery cohort. The study aimed to test whether signatures of past pathogen exposure could be identified by cataloging public T cell receptors. A separate validation cohort of roughly 130 different subjects was used in addition to the 666-subject first cohort. To study patterns of TCR occurrence, a later analysis re-analyzed previously published TCR beta repertoires from around 700 donors and added high-resolution HLA genotyping. The study used immunosequencing to profile the T cell repertoires of under 700 subjects and linked those repertoires to cytomegalovirus serostatus.

Broad study findings and their caveats: A later analysis found that most CMV-associated TCR beta chains appeared HLA-restricted, with HLA associations seemingly driven largely by CMV exposure. In a later analysis, HLA-associated TCR beta chains showed more clonal expansion and lower generation probabilities than non-associated chains that were equally common. Because counts were too low, 15 to 20 rarely observed V segments, including chromosome 9 orphons, were left out of the earlier analysis of approximately 580 of the donors. Because HLA typing was unavailable for some donors at each locus, only the typed subset was used in association tests. A further reported finding was that TCR beta sequences accurately predicted the HLA-A and HLA-B alleles for most subjects in the first cohort. V-gene and J-gene trimming of TCR beta chains was associated with a missense DCLRE1C variant in a later genetic analysis, and the association was replicated in an independent cohort. Cytomegalovirus status was reported to be diagnosed by the classifier with high specificity and sensitivity in both the original and validation cohorts. Linkage disequilibrium might explain the correlated functional status among segregating V segments, but an unknown experimental factor could not be excluded. In a later analysis, TCR association rates were found to vary across HLA loci, with the most associated TCRs seen for DRB1 alleles and the fewest for HLA-C alleles. According to the authors, the approach could potentially be generalized to other disease states and immunological phenotypes. An earlier analysis of some 560 of the donors showed that most TCR beta V segments appeared in productive rearrangements either about 87% or about 30% of the time, which broadly matched IMGT annotations. While some public TCRs were present in many individuals, most TCR sequences turned up only very rarely across donors. Strong co-occurrence of HLA alleles, especially DR and DQ, made assigning TCR associations to individual alleles difficult. The presence/absence analyses assumed that sequencing depth was roughly uniform across donors, and that assumption may not be true. Specific HLA alleles were associated with over 15,000 TCR beta sequences at a false discovery rate of 0.05 in a later analysis. According to a later genetic analysis, donors in an Asian-associated ancestry cluster had fewer N-insertions in productive TCRs than the approximately 700-donor mean. A group of highly shared sequence variants was considered likely to be a technical artifact of the sequencing pipeline. In a later analysis, several top co-occurrence clusters were reported to appear linked to parvovirus B19, influenza, CMV and Epstein-Barr virus. In this cohort, only TCR beta chains were sequenced, and detectable features were limited by the absence of alpha or paired-chain data. A total of 150 or so TCR beta chains were listed by the study as associated with cytomegalovirus. For the cohort, immune exposure information was limited to CMV serostatus. In vitro tests confirmed that three of the cytomegalovirus-associated TCR beta chains recognize cytomegalovirus antigens.

Receptor amplification or capture employed the immunoSEQ multiplex PCR assay. For the multiplex PCR, a mixture combining 60 forward primers for TCR Vbeta segments and 13 reverse primers for TCR Jbeta segments was used. The CDR3 region of rearranged TCR beta genes was amplified from genomic DNA with a multiplex PCR assay. The amplified TCR beta libraries were sequenced on the Illumina HiSeq System as 87-base-pair reads. As for the authors' bioinformatics: Across the 600 to 700 repertoires, a later analysis counted tens of millions of unique TCR beta chains, roughly 11 million of which were shared by at least two donors. Raw reads were error-corrected and collapsed into unique sequences by a nearest-neighbor algorithm in which closely related sequences were merged to remove PCR and sequencing errors. To assign V, D and J gene segments, CDR3 sequences were aligned to IMGT reference sequences. For a sequence to be retained, a match of at least six nucleotides was required to both a V gene segment and a J gene segment. Rearrangements were classified as productive when the CDR3 lacked stop codons and remained in frame with V and J, and all other rearrangements were classified as non-productive. Following IMGT convention, CDR3 was defined as the stretch from the second conserved V-encoded cysteine up to the conserved J-encoded phenylalanine. Sequences without an unambiguous match to a single V gene segment were excluded from the earlier analysis of several hundred of the donors. In an earlier analysis of 587 of the donors, a V segment was called functional when productive rearrangements were above 56.7%, and segregating when the standard deviation between donors exceeded 5%. To diagnose cytomegalovirus status from the catalog of TCR beta chain sequences, a statistical classification framework was built. V and J gene assignment, in a later analysis, came from comparing TCR nucleotide sequences with IMGT/GENE-DB human TR gene sequences. Using the TCRdist pipeline, a later analysis assigned CDR3 sequences along with most-parsimonious VDJ recombination scenarios. In a later analysis, each TCR beta chain was defined by its CDR3 amino acid sequence together with its V-gene family, and reads without a unique V-gene family were excluded. A later analysis removed roughly 590 highly shared, low-generation-probability nucleotide sequences to deal with suspected cross-contamination and a sequencing artifact. In a later analysis, a clonal expansion index for each public chain was calculated from normalized within-repertoire ranks of inferred template counts. A later analysis computed generation probabilities with a VDJ recombination model fitted to out-of-frame rearrangements, and checked the results against IGoR. A later analysis scored TCR-TCR, TCR-HLA and TCR-CMV co-occurrence with hypergeometric tests, applying a repertoire-size bias correction to TCR pairs. To estimate false discovery rates, a later analysis permuted the HLA or CMV assignments 20 times. In a later analysis, co-occurring TCRs were grouped with DBSCAN, and TCRdist sequence similarity was added when clustering was performed within HLA-allele-positive subsets. Repertoires with fewer than 30,000 or more than 120,000 public chains, plus five repertoires with anomalous nucleotide sharing, were excluded from co-occurrence clustering. TCRdb holds this immuneACCESS table with in-frame rearrangements only. Some clones are missing; in checked studies, unresolved V genes explain under half, and the rest has no known cause. V, J and clone size were drawn from that table, and D and trimming were deduced from the DNA. The sample includes about 76,000 clones, with around 80% observed a single time. The ten largest make up approximately 2.4% of the sample.

The cohort was made up of about 670 healthy bone marrow donors. All cohort members were sampled while nominally healthy, although unrecorded immune exposures were likely present. The donor was CMV seronegative and was included in the group of around 320 seronegative cohort members. A peripheral blood sample was collected from each donor, and TCR beta sequencing was performed on peripheral blood mononuclear cells. The Qiagen DNeasy Blood Extraction Kit was used to extract genomic DNA from the blood cell samples. Regarding this clone: Its antigen specificity is not known. No base quality information exists; no much larger clone differs at one position.

Sequencing was performed on PBMCs. The sequence was collected from a man younger than 40 in good health and CMV-seronegative.

The CDR3 protein sequence reads: CAISGEQVAGGTEAFF. The sequenced DNA: TGTGCCATCAGTGGGGAACAGGTGGCGGGAGGCACTGAAGCTTTCTTT. The V and J segments used are TRBV10-3 and TRBJ1-1; the D gene is possibly TRBD1, with 5 bases matching. V is reduced by 4 bases and J by 4 bases, leaving a spacing of 19 bases between them. From the cysteine through the phenylalanine, the CDR3 covers 16 amino acids. The retained sequence is limited to the CDR3, 48 bases, with the frame set at the first base. The germline V gene specifies ENHRY as CDR1 and SYGVKD as CDR2.